Each of the 3 T cell receptor beta chains below was sequenced from the same sample in a study of human T cells and chemical hapten exposure (dated by TCRdb to the early 2020s). What the time point label conveys for this sample: patch test 1, 2 weeks after DPC sensitization. The treatment or condition label, read with the paper, signifies: therapeutic diphenylcyclopropenone sensitization with weekly scalp DPC. Library prep was done by RACE. Data came from a NextSeq 500. TCRdb cleaned the public reads at Q25 with fastp, built clones with MiXCR and kept in-frame beta chains. Entries that share a CDR3 protein sequence are merged under the most common genes and DNA. A total of around 120,000 distinct CDR3 sequences appear in this sample, around 10% of them only once. The top ten hold roughly 1.3% of the sample. The sequencing used whole blood, collected in connection with sensitization to the hapten diphenylcyclopropenone (DPC). The receptors stem from a woman aged 45-65 years with alopecia areata. Some clones in this sample may be carry-over from other donors' samples.

The V gene is TRBV6-5, the J gene TRBJ2-3, with TRBD1 as a possible D gene (6 bases). CDR3 length: 15 residues. V was shortened by 2 bases and J by 0 bases, with 9 bases between the two germline ends. CDR1 and CDR2 from the germline V gene are MNHEY and SVGAGI. In DNA, the CDR3 is TGTGCCAGCAGTTACGGGGGCTCTAGCACAGATACGCAGTATTTT. Translating gives CASSYGGSSTDTQYF.

The CDR3 DNA sequence: TGTGCCAGCAGTTTAGACTCCGGGACAGTCAATTCACCCCTCCACTTT. The encoded protein is CASSLDSGTVNSPLHF. The rearrangement links TRBV12-3 or TRBV12-4 to TRBJ1-6; 7 bases line up with TRBD1. V was clipped by 1 base and J by 7 bases; unmatched bases: 7. The CDR3 is 16 amino acids.

The chain has TRBV7-8 and TRBJ2-5; possibly TRBD1 for D (6 bases). This CDR3 contains 14 residues. Trimming took off 4 bases at V and 5 bases at J, with 14 bases between the two ends. Germline CDR1 SGHVS, CDR2 FQNEAQ. The CDR3 DNA sequence: TGTGCCAGCAGCTATCCAGGGGTCCGCGAGACCCAGTACTTC. It is translated as CASSYPGVRETQYF.